The 26 T cell receptor beta chains below were found in one sample sequenced in a study of cytomegalovirus exposure and HLA in healthy donors. PCR amplification relied on 60 Vbeta primers (plus 13 Jbeta primers). The repertoire was sequenced with immunoSEQ multiplex PCR; TCRdb's copy has only in-frame clones and lacks some. The table lists 95,000 to 150,000 clones, less than 85% of them singletons, with around 4% in the top ten. Sample: PBMCs. All receptors derive from a woman aged 40 to 50 in good health and CMV-seronegative.

The J gene is TRBJ2-7, the V gene TRBV6-1, with a weak D call TRBD1 (5 bases). Trimming pared 6 bases from V and 2 bases from J, leaving 14 bases between. This CDR3 is 14 amino acids long. The germline CDR1 and CDR2 sequences are MNHNS and SASEGT. CDR3 sequence reads: CASRGQRLTYEQYF. The CDR3, as DNA: TGTGCCAGCAGGGGGCAAAGGTTGACCTACGAGCAGTACTTC.

This CDR3 reads CASSVGTRGNTGELFF. The CDR3 bases are TGTGCCAGCAGCGTAGGTACAAGGGGAAACACCGGGGAGCTGTTTTTT. V usage is TRBV9 and J usage is TRBJ2-2; D may be TRBD1 (5 bases). The CDR3 spans 16 residues. CDR1 is SGDLS, CDR2 YYNGEE, per germline. V lost 0 bases, J lost 2 bases, and 11 bases lay in between.

The V call is TRBV11-2, the J call TRBJ2-1; 11 bases fit TRBD2. V lost 5 bases to trimming and J lost 4 bases; unmatched junction nucleotides: 10. The CDR3 loop spans 17 amino acids. Germline assignment: CDR1 SGHAT and CDR2 FQNNGV. This chain's CDR3 is CASSLTTTSGSYNEQFF. The CDR3 nucleotides are TGTGCCAGCAGCCTCACGACCACTAGCGGGAGTTACAATGAGCAGTTCTTC. Looking up the rest from reference TRBV11-2 and TRBJ2-1 gives the full variable domain: EAGVAQSPRYKIIEKRQSVAFWCNPISGHATLYWYQQILGQGPKLLIQFQNNGVVDDSQLPKDRFSAERLKGVDSTLKIQPAKLEDSAVYLCASSLTTTSGSYNEQFFGPGTRLTVL.

V and J are TRBV5-4 and TRBJ1-2, with TRBD1 matching 9 bases. Per germline, CDR1 SGHNT and CDR2 YYREEE (reference sequence). The junction had 8 bases not matched to a gene; V was cut back by 4 bases and J by 7 bases. This CDR3 spans 14 amino acids. The CDR3 spells CASSPLDRGRGYTF. CDR3 sequence (DNA): TGTGCCAGCAGCCCATTGGACAGGGGTCGTGGCTACACCTTC.

The genes are TRBV6-5 and TRBJ2-2; TRBD2 matches at 11 bases. This CDR3 comprises 15 residues. Looked up from germline, CDR1 is MNHEY and CDR2 is SVGAGI. V lost 6 bases to trimming and J lost 6 bases; unmatched junction nucleotides: 6. CDR3 amino acids: CASRTLAGVAGELFF. As DNA, the CDR3 is TGTGCCAGCAGAACACTAGCGGGGGTGGCCGGGGAGCTGTTTTTT.

V usage is TRBV5-1 and J usage is TRBJ2-1; maybe TRBD1 (6 bases). The CDR3 has 14 amino acids. The germline V and J ends were trimmed by 4 bases and 5 bases, with 13 bases remaining between them. The V gene's germline CDR1 is SGHRS and CDR2 YFSETQ. The CDR3 reads CASSRARTDNEQFF. The DNA for the CDR3 is TGCGCCAGCAGCAGGGCCCGGACAGACAATGAGCAGTTCTTC. The full variable domain, rest sourced from reference TRBV5-1 and TRBJ2-1, is KAGVTQTPRYLIKTRGQQVTLSCSPISGHRSVSWYQQTPGQGLQFLFEYFSETQRNKGNFPGRFSGRQFSNSRSEMNVSTLELGDSALYLCASSRARTDNEQFFGPGTRLTVL.

V and J are TRBV7-9 and TRBJ2-5, with D possibly TRBD1 on 6 matching bases. From germline, CDR1 is SEHNR and CDR2 FQNEAQ (reference sequence). The CDR3 contains 12 residues. V gave up 5 bases and J gave up 2 bases, with 6 bases separating them. The CDR3 reads CASSQGQETQYF. Written as DNA, the CDR3 is TGTGCCAGCAGCCAGGGGCAAGAGACCCAGTACTTC.

The V call is TRBV6-6, the J call TRBJ2-5; TRBD2 might be the D (6 bases). V lost 8 bases, J lost 4 bases, and 17 bases lay in between. The CDR3 has 14 amino acids. Germline CDR1 and CDR2: MNHNY and SVGAGI (reference sequence). The CDR3 loop is CASGEDSRGETQYF. The CDR3 DNA is TGTGCCAGCGGGGAGGACTCGCGGGGAGAGACCCAGTACTTC.

This chain uses TRBV28 with TRBJ2-2; D is perhaps TRBD2 (5 bases). CDR3 length equals 15 residues. The germline CDR1 and CDR2 sequences are MDHEN and SYDVKM. The V end was cut by 2 bases, the J end by 5 bases, with 12 bases between. CDR3 loop: CASSLGGLLTGELFF. DNA for the CDR3: TGTGCCAGCAGTTTAGGAGGTTTATTAACCGGGGAGCTGTTTTTT.

The V and J genes are TRBV5-1 and TRBJ2-5; 15 nucleotides align to TRBD2. J was trimmed by 12 bases and V by 4 bases; bases with no gene match: 7. The CDR3 consists of 14 residues. CDR1 SGHRS and CDR2 YFSETQ come from the germline V gene. For the CDR3, the DNA is TGCGCCAGCAGCCCGAGGACTAGCGGGGGGGTGGAGTACTTC. Protein sequence: CASSPRTSGGVEYF. Together with reference TRBV5-1 and TRBJ2-5, the CDR3 gives the full variable domain: KAGVTQTPRYLIKTRGQQVTLSCSPISGHRSVSWYQQTPGQGLQFLFEYFSETQRNKGNFPGRFSGRQFSNSRSEMNVSTLELGDSALYLCASSPRTSGGVEYFGPGTRLLVL.

The J gene is TRBJ2-3, the V gene TRBV7-9; 9 bases fit TRBD2. Germline trimming cut 5 bases from V and 9 bases from J; bases unmatched to any gene: 18. Germline loops: CDR1 SEHNR, CDR2 FQNEAQ (reference sequence). This CDR3 region has 17 residues. In DNA form, the CDR3 reads TGTGCCAGCAGCAACGGAGAATTAAGACTAGCGGATGCGACGCAGTATTTT. Protein product: CASSNGELRLADATQYF.

The chain uses TRBV6-6 and TRBJ2-7, with 8 bases fitting TRBD1. Germline lookup yields CDR1 MNHNY and CDR2 SVGAGI (reference sequence). J gave up 3 bases and V 6 bases, and 10 bases lay outside the gene matches. The CDR3 extends over 15 amino acids. As DNA, the CDR3 is TGTGCCAGCAGCCCCTTCTGGACAGGGCTCTACGAGCAGTACTTC. Translated, it gives CASSPFWTGLYEQYF.

The chain has TRBV21-1 and TRBJ2-4; the D call in the table, TRBD1, was not verified against the DNA. TRBV21-1 is shown as a pseudogene. The CDR3 covers 16 residues. Here the CDR3 DNA reads TGTGCCAGCAGCAAAGACAGGGAGAGAGCCAAAAACATTCAGTACTTC. It encodes CASSKDRERAKNIQYF.

A single count supports this clone. The chain recombines TRBV10-3 with TRBJ1-1; D possibly corresponds to TRBD1 (5 bases). Between the trimmed V and J ends, which lost 9 bases and 5 bases, there was a span of 10 bases. CDR1 and CDR2 from the germline V gene are ENHRY and SYGVKD. There are 11 residues in the CDR3. The chain's CDR3 is CAIQDGTEAFF. The CDR3 DNA is TGTGCCATACAGGATGGGACTGAAGCTTTCTTT.

This sequence joins TRBV25-1 and TRBJ1-2, with a tentative D call TRBD1 (6 bases). The CDR3 contains 12 residues. The V gene's germline CDR1 is MGHDK and CDR2 SYGVNS. The V end lost 4 bases, the J end lost 4 bases, and 7 bases lay between the germline ends. CDR3 in DNA: TGTGCCAGCAGTGGGACAGTCTATGGCTACACCTTC. Protein sequence: CASSGTVYGYTF.

V and J are TRBV27 and TRBJ1-6, with 9 bases identical to TRBD1. There are 17 residues in the CDR3. Germline V lookup: CDR1 MNHEY, CDR2 SMNVEV (reference sequence). V was pared by 5 bases and J by 7 bases, with 12 bases of the junction left unmatched. CDR3 nucleotides: TGTGCCAGCAGTGGGGCTACAGGGGGCGGAAAGAATTCACCCCTCCACTTT. It yields the protein CASSGATGGGKNSPLHF.

V and J are TRBV4-1 and TRBJ2-7; D may be TRBD1 (5 bases). This CDR3 is built from 15 residues. CDR1 is MGHRA and CDR2 is YSYEKL in the germline V gene. V was pared by 2 bases and J by 0 bases, with 11 bases between. The CDR3 DNA sequence: TGCGCCAGCAGCCAACTGTGGGGCCTCTCCTACGAGCAGTACTTC. Translation gives CASSQLWGLSYEQYF.

V usage is TRBV6-6 and J usage is TRBJ2-2; D uncertain. This CDR3 has 14 amino acids. Germline V lookup: CDR1 MNHNY, CDR2 SVGAGI (reference sequence). V lost 5 bases and J lost 4, with 11 bases in between. CDR3 coding DNA: TGTGCCAGCAGTCCTCCTGAGCTCACCGGGGAGCTGTTTTTT. It translates to CASSPPELTGELFF.

This clone has only one observation. CDR3 loop: CAISRGGQGVKAFF. CDR3 DNA sequence: TGTGCCATCAGTCGAGGGGGACAGGGCGTCAAAGCTTTCTTT. The chain carries TRBV10-3 and TRBJ1-1; TRBD1 aligns across 9 bases. CDR1 and CDR2 from the germline V gene are ENHRY and SYGVKD. The CDR3 length is 14 residues. Germline trimming cut 5 bases from V and 9 bases from J; bases unmatched to any gene: 10.

This clone was counted a few times. The chain is built from TRBV7-3 and TRBJ2-5, with 9 positions matching TRBD2. CDR1 and CDR2 (germline): SGHTA, FQGTGA. There are 15 residues in the CDR3. V gave up 5 bases and J gave up 2 bases; unmatched junction bases: 6. The CDR3: CASSLGLAHQETQYF. The CDR3 DNA is TGTGCCAGCAGCCTTGGACTAGCGCATCAAGAGACCCAGTACTTC.

The chain couples TRBV29-1 to TRBJ1-6; D may be TRBD1 (6 bases). CDR3 length equals 16 residues. The ends were cut back, 5 bases at V and 13 bases at J, with 27 bases in the middle. Germline-derived CDR1 and CDR2 are SQVTM and ANQGSEA. The CDR3 is CSVCITGRPQNCPLHF. DNA of the CDR3: TGCAGCGTTTGTATCACAGGGCGACCTCAAAATTGTCCCCTCCACTTT.

This clone has only a few counts. This chain connects TRBV4-2 to TRBJ2-7, with a weak D call TRBD2 (5 bases). This CDR3 comprises 13 residues. The ends were cut back, 0 bases at V and 7 bases at J, with 10 bases in the middle. Germline V gives CDR1 LGHNA, CDR2 YNFKEQ. The chain's CDR3 is CASSQDLEREQYF. CDR3 DNA sequence: TGTGCCAGCAGCCAAGACCTGGAGCGGGAGCAGTACTTC.

This clone was detected once. This chain connects TRBV4-3 to TRBJ2-1, with TRBD2 matching over 12 bases. The trim removed 1 base at V and 13 bases at J, leaving 5 bases unmatched. This CDR3 spans 14 amino acids. Looked up from germline, CDR1 is LGHNA and CDR2 is YSLEER. The DNA of the CDR3 is TGCGCCAGCAGCCAAGTGAGACTAGCGGGAGAACAGTTCTTC. Amino acids: CASSQVRLAGEQFF.

This sequence joins TRBV18 and TRBJ2-1; 11 bases line up with TRBD2. The V segment lost 3 bases and the J segment 9 bases; nucleotides outside the gene matches: 10. Germline V gene sequence: CDR1 KGHSH, CDR2 LQKENI. The CDR3 length is 16 residues. The CDR3 is CASSPRFLAGGGEQFF. The CDR3 bases are TGTGCCAGCTCACCGCGCTTTCTAGCGGGGGGAGGTGAGCAGTTCTTC.

The chain has TRBV5-5 and TRBJ2-1; 9 bases are shared with TRBD2. CDR3 size: 16 residues. The germline V gene has CDR1 SGHKS and CDR2 YYEKEE (reference sequence). Unmatched junction bases numbered 12, after V lost 4 bases and J lost 7 bases. CDR3 protein: CASSTVSGGKGNEQFF. The CDR3 DNA sequence: TGTGCCAGCAGCACCGTCAGCGGGGGGAAAGGTAATGAGCAGTTCTTC.

This rearrangement joins TRBV6-6 to TRBJ1-1; D is possibly TRBD1 (6 bases). Trimming removed 7 bases from V and 5 bases from J, with 20 bases in between. This CDR3 is built from 15 residues. The germline CDR1 and CDR2 sequences are MNHNY and SVGAGI (reference sequence). CDR3 nucleotide sequence: TGTGCCAGCACCGATCCCAGGGGCCTAAGGACTGAAGCTTTCTTT. Its translation is CASTDPRGLRTEAFF.